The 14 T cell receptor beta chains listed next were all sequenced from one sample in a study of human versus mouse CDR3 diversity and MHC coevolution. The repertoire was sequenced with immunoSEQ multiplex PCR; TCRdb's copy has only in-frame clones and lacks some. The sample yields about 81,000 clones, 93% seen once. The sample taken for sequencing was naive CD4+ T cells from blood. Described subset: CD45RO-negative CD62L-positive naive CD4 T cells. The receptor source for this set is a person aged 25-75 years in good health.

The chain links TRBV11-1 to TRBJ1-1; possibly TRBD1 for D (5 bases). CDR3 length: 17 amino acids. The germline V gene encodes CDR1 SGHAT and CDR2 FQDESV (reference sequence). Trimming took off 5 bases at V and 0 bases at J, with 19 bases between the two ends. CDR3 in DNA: TGTGCCAGCAGCCCGAGGGAGGGACTTTCTATGAACACTGAAGCTTTCTTT. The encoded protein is CASSPREGLSMNTEAFF. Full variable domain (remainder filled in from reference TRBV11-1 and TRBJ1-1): EAEVAQSPRYKITEKSQAVAFWCDPISGHATLYWYRQILGQGPELLVQFQDESVVDDSQLPKDRFSAERLKGVDSTLKIQPAELGDSAMYLCASSPREGLSMNTEAFFGQGTRLTVV.

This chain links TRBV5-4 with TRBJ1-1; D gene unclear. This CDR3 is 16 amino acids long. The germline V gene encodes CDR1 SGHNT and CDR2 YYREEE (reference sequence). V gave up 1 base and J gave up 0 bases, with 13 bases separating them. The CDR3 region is CASSLPRRGLNTEAFF. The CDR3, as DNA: TGTGCCAGCAGCTTGCCCCGGCGAGGGCTGAACACTGAAGCTTTCTTT.

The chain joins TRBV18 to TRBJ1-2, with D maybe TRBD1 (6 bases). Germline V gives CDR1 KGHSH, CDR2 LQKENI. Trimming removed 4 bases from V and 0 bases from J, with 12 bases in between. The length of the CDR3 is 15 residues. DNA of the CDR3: TGTGCCAGCTCACTCGAGACAGGAGCTAACTATGGCTACACCTTC. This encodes CASSLETGANYGYTF.

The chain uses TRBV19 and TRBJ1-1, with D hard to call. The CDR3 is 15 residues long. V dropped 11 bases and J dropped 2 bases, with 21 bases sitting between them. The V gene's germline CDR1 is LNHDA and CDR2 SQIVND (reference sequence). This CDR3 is CAASSGRLANTEAFF. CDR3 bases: TGTGCCGCGAGTAGCGGACGATTGGCTAACACTGAAGCTTTCTTT.

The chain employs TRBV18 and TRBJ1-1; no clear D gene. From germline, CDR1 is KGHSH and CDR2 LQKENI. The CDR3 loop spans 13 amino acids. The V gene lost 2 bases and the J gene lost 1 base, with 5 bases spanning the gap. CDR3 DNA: TGTGCCAGCTCACCATGGCAGAACACTGAAGCTTTCTTT. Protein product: CASSPWQNTEAFF.

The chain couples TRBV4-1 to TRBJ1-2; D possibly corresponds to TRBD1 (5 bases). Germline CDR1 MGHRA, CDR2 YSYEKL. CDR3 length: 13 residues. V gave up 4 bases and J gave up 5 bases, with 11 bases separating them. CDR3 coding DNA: TGCGCCAGCAGCCGAGGAGACAGATATGGCTACACCTTC. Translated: CASSRGDRYGYTF.

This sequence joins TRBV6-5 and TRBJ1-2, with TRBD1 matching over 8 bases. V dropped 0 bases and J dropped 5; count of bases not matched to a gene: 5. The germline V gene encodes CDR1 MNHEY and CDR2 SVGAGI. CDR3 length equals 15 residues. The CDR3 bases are TGTGCCAGCAGTTACTCATTACAGGGGGGATATGGCTACACCTTC. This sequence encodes CASSYSLQGGYGYTF.

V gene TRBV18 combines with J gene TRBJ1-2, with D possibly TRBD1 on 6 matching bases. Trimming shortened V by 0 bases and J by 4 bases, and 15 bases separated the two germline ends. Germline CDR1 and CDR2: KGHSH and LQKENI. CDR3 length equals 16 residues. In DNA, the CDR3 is TGTGCCAGCTCACCACCGACAAACAGGGTCGCCTATGGCTACACCTTC. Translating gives CASSPPTNRVAYGYTF. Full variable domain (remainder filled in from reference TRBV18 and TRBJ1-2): NAGVMQNPRHLVRRRGQEARLRCSPMKGHSHVYWYRQLPEEGLKFMVYLQKENIIDESGMPKERFSAEFPKEGPSILRIQQVVRGDSAAYFCASSPPTNRVAYGYTFGSGTRLTVV.

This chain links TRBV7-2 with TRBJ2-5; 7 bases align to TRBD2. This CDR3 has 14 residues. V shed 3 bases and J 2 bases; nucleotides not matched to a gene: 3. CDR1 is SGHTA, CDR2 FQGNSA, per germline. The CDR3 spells CASSFGTKQETQYF. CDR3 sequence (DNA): TGTGCCAGCAGCTTCGGGACTAAACAAGAGACCCAGTACTTC.

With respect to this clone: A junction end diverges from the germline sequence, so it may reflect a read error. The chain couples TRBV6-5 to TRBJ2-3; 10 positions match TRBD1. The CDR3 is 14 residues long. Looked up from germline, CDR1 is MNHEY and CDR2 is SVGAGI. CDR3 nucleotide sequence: TGTGCCAGCAGTTTGACAGGGGGCACCGATACGCAGTATTTT. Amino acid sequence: CASSLTGGTDTQYF.

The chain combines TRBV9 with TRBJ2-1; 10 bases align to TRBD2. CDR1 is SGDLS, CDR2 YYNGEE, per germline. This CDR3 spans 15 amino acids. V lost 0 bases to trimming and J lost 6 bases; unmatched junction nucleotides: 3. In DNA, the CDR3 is TGTGCCAGCAGCGTAGGGGTAGCGGGGGGCAATGAGCAGTTCTTC. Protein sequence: CASSVGVAGGNEQFF.

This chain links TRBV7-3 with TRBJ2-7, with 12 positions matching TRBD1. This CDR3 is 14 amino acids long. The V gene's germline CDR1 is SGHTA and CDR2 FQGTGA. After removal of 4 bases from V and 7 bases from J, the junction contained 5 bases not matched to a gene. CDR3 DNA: TGTGCCAGCAGCTCCGGGACAGGGGGCCTGGAGCAGTACTTC. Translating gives CASSSGTGGLEQYF.

The CDR3 coding sequence is TGTGCCAGCAGTTTATTTCCCTTAACGAACACCGGGGAGCTGTTTTTT. Translating gives CASSLFPLTNTGELFF. The chain has TRBV27 and TRBJ2-2; no reliable D call. Trimming pared 1 base from V and 0 bases from J, leaving 9 bases between. This CDR3 spans 16 amino acids. Germline V lookup: CDR1 MNHEY, CDR2 SMNVEV (reference sequence).

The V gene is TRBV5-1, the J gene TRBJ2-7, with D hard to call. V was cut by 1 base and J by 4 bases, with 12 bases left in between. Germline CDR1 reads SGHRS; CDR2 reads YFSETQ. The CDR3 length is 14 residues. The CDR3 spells CASSLSPSQYEQYF. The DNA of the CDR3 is TGCGCCAGCAGCTTGTCACCAAGCCAATACGAGCAGTACTTC.